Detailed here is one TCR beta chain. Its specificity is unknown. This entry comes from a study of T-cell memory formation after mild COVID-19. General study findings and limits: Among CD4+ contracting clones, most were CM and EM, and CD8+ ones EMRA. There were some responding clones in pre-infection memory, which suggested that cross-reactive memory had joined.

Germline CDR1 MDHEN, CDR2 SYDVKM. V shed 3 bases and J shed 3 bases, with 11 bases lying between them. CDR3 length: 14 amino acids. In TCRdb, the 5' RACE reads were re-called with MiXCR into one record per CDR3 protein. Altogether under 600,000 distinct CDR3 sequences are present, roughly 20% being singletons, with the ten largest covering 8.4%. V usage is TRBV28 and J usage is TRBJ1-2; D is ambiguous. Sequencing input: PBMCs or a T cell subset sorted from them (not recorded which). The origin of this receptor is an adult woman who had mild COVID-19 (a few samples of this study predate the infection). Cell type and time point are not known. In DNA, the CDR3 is TGTGCCAGCAGTTTCGGTGGGGAAGACTATGGCTACACCTTC. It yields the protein CASSFGGEDYGYTF.